This T cell receptor beta chain was profiled in a study of T cell clones after liver transplantation. For the study at large: TCRbeta sequencing after a pre-transplant mixed lymphocyte reaction identified graft-donor-reactive clones, later tracked in post-transplant blood. As an antigen-independent comparator, third-party-reactive TCRbeta sequences came from pre-transplant mixed lymphocyte reactions. Tolerance: complete withdrawal held at least one year, liver enzymes staying within twice normal. Broader study findings: Circulating graft-donor-reactive CD4 TCRbeta sequences fell significantly post-transplant in 5 of 8 subjects.

Generated by immunoSEQ multiplex PCR, the TCRdb table keeps only in-frame clones and is missing some. The data contain about 15,000 clones, roughly 91% of them singletons. V was clipped by 5 bases and J by 5 bases; unmatched bases: 5. CDR1 is MDHEN and CDR2 is SYDVKM in the germline V gene. This CDR3 spans 16 amino acids. About this clone: Its antigen is as yet unknown.

The sample here was CD8+ T cells from blood, taken before liver transplant. This receptor was identified in a human donor who received a liver transplant. This rearrangement joins TRBV28 to TRBJ2-1; 14 bases map to TRBD2. CDR3 sequence reads: CASSRPGLAGDNEQFF. CDR3 DNA sequence: TGTGCCAGCAGTAGACCGGGACTAGCGGGAGACAATGAGCAGTTCTTC.